A selection of T cell receptor beta chains follows, all from one sample in a study of T-cell reconstitution after alpha-beta-depleted transplantation in children. TCRdb reprocessed the PCR reads with MiXCR, giving one entry per CDR3 protein. The table lists 580,000 or so distinct CDR3 sequences, 20% to 25% of them singletons, with about 14% in the top ten. The sequenced sample was PBMCs, mostly from graft donor cells, obtained 360 days after TCRalphabeta/CD19-depleted stem cell transplant. These receptors were taken from a boy under two years old who had a stem cell transplant for acute myeloid leukemia, so the T cells may come from the graft donor. Both conserved end residues are part of each CDR3. A D gene is named only where the DNA matches it firmly. Size tells how often a clone was seen (once, few, many) or the class of an expanded clone, and some rows leave it out.

J: TRBJ2-5; V: TRBV20-1; length: 12; D: NA; size: many; DNA: TGCAGTGCTAGGGGACACCAAGAGACCCAGTACTTC; CDR3: CSARGHQETQYF
J: TRBJ2-3; V: TRBV20-1; length: 14; D: NA; size: many; DNA: TGCAGTGCTAGCCCTGTGGTTCGCTCAGATACGCAGTATTTT; CDR3: CSASPVVRSDTQYF
J: TRBJ1-1; V: TRBV29-1; length: 14; D: TRBD1; size: NA; DNA: TGCAGCGTTCGAGACAGGGGGACGAACACTGAAGCTTTCTTT; CDR3: CSVRDRGTNTEAFF
J: TRBJ2-2; V: TRBV5-6; length: 14; D: NA; size: few; DNA: TGTGCCAGCAGCGGGACGGTGAACACCGGGGAGCTGTTTTTT; CDR3: CASSGTVNTGELFF
J: TRBJ2-4; V: TRBV7-2; length: 15; D: TRBD1; size: NA; DNA: TGTGCCAGCAGCTTAAGGGGGACAGGGGAAAACATTCAGTACTTC; CDR3: CASSLRGTGENIQYF
J: TRBJ2-2; V: TRBV6-4; length: 13; D: NA; size: NA; DNA: TGTGCCAGCAGCAAGTACCACACCGGGGAGCTGTTTTTT; CDR3: CASSKYHTGELFF
J: TRBJ2-1; V: TRBV20-1; length: 15; D: NA; size: NA; DNA: TGCAGTGCCCGAGGGCCTCTCCAGAATTACAATGAGCAGTTCTTC; CDR3: CSARGPLQNYNEQFF
J: TRBJ2-3; V: TRBV5-1; length: 16; D: TRBD1; size: many; DNA: TGCGCCAGCAGCCTGGGACAGGTCATTCCCACAGATACGCAGTATTTT; CDR3: CASSLGQVIPTDTQYF
J: TRBJ2-1; V: TRBV12-3/TRBV12-4; length: 14; D: NA; size: many; DNA: TGTGCCAGCAGTCCAGGATTTTCCTACAATGAGCAGTTCTTC; CDR3: CASSPGFSYNEQFF
J: TRBJ1-5; V: TRBV6-5; length: 14; D: NA; size: many; DNA: TGTGCCAGCAGACGGGGACCTAGAAATCAGCCCCAGCATTTT; CDR3: CASRRGPRNQPQHF
J: TRBJ2-5; V: TRBV5-5; length: 17; D: NA; size: few; DNA: TGTGCCAGCAGCTTGCAAGTTCGGCCACAAGGTCAAGAGACCCAGTACTTC; CDR3: CASSLQVRPQGQETQYF
J: TRBJ2-4; V: TRBV13; length: 15; D: NA; size: NA; DNA: TGTGCCAGCAGCTTAATTGGGTGGCCTAAAAACATTCAGTACTTC; CDR3: CASSLIGWPKNIQYF
J: TRBJ2-5; V: TRBV12-3/TRBV12-4; length: 14; D: TRBD2; size: many; DNA: TGTGCCAGCAGCCCCGGGACTAGCAGGGCGACCCAGTACTTC; CDR3: CASSPGTSRATQYF
J: TRBJ2-5; V: TRBV20-1; length: 15; D: NA; size: NA; DNA: TGCAGTGCTAGAGTCCACCGGGACATAATAGAGACCCAGTACTTC; CDR3: CSARVHRDIIETQYF
J: TRBJ2-1; V: TRBV5-8; length: 16; D: TRBD1; size: NA; DNA: TGTCAGTGCTGCCTGCCCGACAGGGTAGTATACAATGAGCTGTTCTTC; CDR3: CQCCLPDRVVYNELFF
J: TRBJ1-1; V: TRBV12-3/TRBV12-4; length: 13; D: NA; size: NA; DNA: TGTGCCAGCACACAGGGCTCCGGGACTGAAGCTTTCTTT; CDR3: CASTQGSGTEAFF
J: TRBJ2-7; V: TRBV7-9; length: 14; D: NA; size: NA; DNA: TGTGCCAGCAGCTTACAAGGGAAGTGGGACGAGCAGTACTTC; CDR3: CASSLQGKWDEQYF
J: TRBJ2-3; V: TRBV7-2; length: 14; D: NA; size: NA; DNA: TGTGCCAGCAGCTTAGCAGGCCCTGGGGTTGCGCAGTATTTT; CDR3: CASSLAGPGVAQYF
J: TRBJ2-1; V: TRBV28; length: 16; D: TRBD2; size: few; DNA: TGTGCCAGCAGTGTTGCTAGCGGGGCCTCCTACAATGAGCAGTTCTTC; CDR3: CASSVASGASYNEQFF
J: TRBJ2-5; V: TRBV11-2; length: 16; D: TRBD2; size: many; DNA: TGTGCCAGCAGCTTAATTAGCGGGGGGGCATCAGAGACCCAGTACTTC; CDR3: CASSLISGGASETQYF
J: TRBJ2-2; V: TRBV23-1; length: 15; D: NA; size: few; DNA: TGCGCCAGCAGTCAATCTGATCGGGGCACCGGGGAGCTGTTTTTT; CDR3: CASSQSDRGTGELFF
J: TRBJ2-7; V: TRBV29-1; length: 12; D: TRBD1; size: many; DNA: TGCAGCGCTCAGACAGGGGTCTACGAGCAGTACTTC; CDR3: CSAQTGVYEQYF
J: TRBJ2-7; V: TRBV18; length: 15; D: NA; size: NA; DNA: TGTGCCAGCTCGCCGAAACAGGGATCGTCCTACGAGCAGTACTTC; CDR3: CASSPKQGSSYEQYF
J: TRBJ2-7; V: TRBV29-1; length: 18; D: TRBD1; size: many; DNA: TGCAGCGTTGAAGTGGCCGGGACAGGGGTCTTAAGCTCCTACGAGCAGTACTTC; CDR3: CSVEVAGTGVLSSYEQYF
J: TRBJ2-2; V: TRBV19; length: 14; D: NA; size: few; DNA: TGTGCCAGTATCGGGACTCGGACGTACGGGGAGCTGTTTTTT; CDR3: CASIGTRTYGELFF
J: TRBJ2-1; V: TRBV7-6; length: 17; D: TRBD2; size: few; DNA: TGTGCCAGCAGCCCCCGACTAGCGGGGAAACTTTACAATGAGCAGTTCTTC; CDR3: CASSPRLAGKLYNEQFF
J: TRBJ1-4; V: TRBV18; length: 16; D: TRBD1; size: few; DNA: TGTGCCAGCTCACCACGTACAGGGGGGTATGATGAAAAACTGTTTTTT; CDR3: CASSPRTGGYDEKLFF
J: TRBJ2-7; V: TRBV20-1; length: 12; D: NA; size: NA; DNA: TGCAGTGCACAGGACAGCTCCTACGAGCAGTACTTC; CDR3: CSAQDSSYEQYF
J: TRBJ1-2; V: TRBV7-2; length: 15; D: NA; size: NA; DNA: TGTGCCAGCAGCTTAGTTTCAGGGAAAGTGGAGGGCTACACCTTC; CDR3: CASSLVSGKVEGYTF
J: TRBJ2-7; V: TRBV4-3; length: 18; D: NA; size: NA; DNA: TGCGCCAGCAGCCAAGAGGGTTGGCAGAAACCTTTTGGGGGCGAGCAGTACTTC; CDR3: CASSQEGWQKPFGGEQYF
J: TRBJ2-1; V: TRBV5-1; length: 20; D: TRBD2; size: NA; DNA: TGCGCCAGCAGCTTACTAAATGCCGAATTGACTAGCGGGGGCCACAATGAGCAGTTCTTC; CDR3: CASSLLNAELTSGGHNEQFF
J: TRBJ1-1; V: TRBV11-2; length: 13; D: NA; size: many; DNA: TGTGCCAGCAGCCCTAACCGGGTTGCTGAAGCTTTCTTT; CDR3: CASSPNRVAEAFF
J: TRBJ2-5; V: TRBV6-1; length: 14; D: TRBD2; size: many; DNA: TGTGCCAGCACCGAGGGACTAGCACCGCAGACCCAGTACTTC; CDR3: CASTEGLAPQTQYF
J: TRBJ2-2; V: TRBV7-2; length: 17; D: TRBD1; size: many; DNA: TGTGCCAGCAGCTTAATGACAGGGGGCGCGAACACCGGGGAGCTGTTTTTT; CDR3: CASSLMTGGANTGELFF
J: TRBJ2-7; V: TRBV6-5; length: 14; D: NA; size: NA; DNA: TGTGCCAGCAGTTTTCCGGACAGCCCCTACGAGCAGTACTTC; CDR3: CASSFPDSPYEQYF
J: TRBJ2-7; V: TRBV7-9; length: 15; D: NA; size: many; DNA: TGTGCCAGCAGCTTAGAGTCGTCCGTCGCCTACGAGCAGTACTTC; CDR3: CASSLESSVAYEQYF
J: TRBJ2-3; V: TRBV20-1; length: 11; D: NA; size: many; DNA: TGCAGTGCTCAGGGAGGAGATACGCAGTATTTT; CDR3: CSAQGGDTQYF
J: TRBJ2-2; V: TRBV30; length: 16; D: NA; size: many; DNA: TGTGCCTGGAGTACCGAACCCCCTGCGAACACCGGGGAGCTGTTTTTT; CDR3: CAWSTEPPANTGELFF
J: TRBJ2-2; V: TRBV29-1; length: 14; D: NA; size: NA; DNA: TGCAGCGGGCTGGGCCTAGGGGAGGCCGGGGAGCTGTTTTTT; CDR3: CSGLGLGEAGELFF
J: TRBJ1-5; V: TRBV6-1; length: 15; D: NA; size: NA; DNA: TGTGCCAGCAGGCAGTACAGGTATAGCAATCAGCCCCAGCATTTT; CDR3: CASRQYRYSNQPQHF
J: TRBJ2-3; V: TRBV12-3/TRBV12-4; length: 15; D: NA; size: many; DNA: TGTGCCAGCAGCTGGGACACCCGTGGGGGAGATACGCAGTATTTT; CDR3: CASSWDTRGGDTQYF
J: TRBJ2-1; V: TRBV20-1; length: 20; D: TRBD1; size: few; DNA: TGCAGTGCTAGAGATCTGGCGCCACAGGGGGATACGAGCTCCTACAATGAGCAGTTCTTC; CDR3: CSARDLAPQGDTSSYNEQFF
J: TRBJ1-3; V: TRBV29-1; length: 13; D: NA; size: few; DNA: TGCAGCGCTGAAGAGGTGGACGGAAAGGCCCCTTGGTTT; CDR3: CSAEEVDGKAPWF
J: TRBJ2-7; V: TRBV3-1; length: 19; D: NA; size: few; DNA: TGTGCCAGCAGCCAAGTAAGGGGTTTTCGGGACGGAGTTGCCTACGAGCAGTACTTC; CDR3: CASSQVRGFRDGVAYEQYF
J: TRBJ1-4; V: TRBV20-1; length: 15; D: NA; size: few; DNA: TGCAGTGCTAGAGACAGGACGACGGCTAATGAAAAACTGTTTTTT; CDR3: CSARDRTTANEKLFF